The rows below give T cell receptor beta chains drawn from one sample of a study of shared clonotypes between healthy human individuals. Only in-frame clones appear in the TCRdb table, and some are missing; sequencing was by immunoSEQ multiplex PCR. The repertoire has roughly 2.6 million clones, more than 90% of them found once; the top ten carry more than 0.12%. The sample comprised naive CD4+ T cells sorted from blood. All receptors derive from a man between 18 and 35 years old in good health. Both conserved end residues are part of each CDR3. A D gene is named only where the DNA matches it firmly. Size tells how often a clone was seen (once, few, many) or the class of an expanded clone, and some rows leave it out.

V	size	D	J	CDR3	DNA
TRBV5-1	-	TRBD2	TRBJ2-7	CASSLALAGPAYEQYF	TGCGCCAGCAGCTTGGCGTTAGCGGGGCCCGCCTACGAGCAGTACTTC
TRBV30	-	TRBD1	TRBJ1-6	CAWSARQGSYNSPLHF	TGTGCCTGGAGTGCGAGACAGGGATCCTATAATTCACCCCTCCACTTT
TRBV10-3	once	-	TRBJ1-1	CAISGQKNTEAFF	TGTGCCATCAGTGGACAGAAGAACACTGAAGCTTTCTTT
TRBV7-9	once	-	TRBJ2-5	CATGGMTETQYF	TGTGCCACCGGAGGAATGACAGAGACCCAGTACTTC
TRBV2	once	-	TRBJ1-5	CASSEQGSNQPQHF	TGTGCCAGCAGTGAACAGGGGAGCAATCAGCCCCAGCATTTT
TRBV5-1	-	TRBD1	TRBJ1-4	CASSLQGDNEKLFF	TGCGCCAGCAGCTTGCAGGGGGATAATGAAAAACTGTTTTTT
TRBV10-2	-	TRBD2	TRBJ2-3	CASGATAGAAQGQYF	TGCGCCAGCGGAGCCACAGCGGGGGCCGCCCAGGGGCAGTATTTT
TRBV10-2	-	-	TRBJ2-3	CASSESRGAVADTQYF	TGCGCCAGCAGTGAGTCTCGGGGGGCGGTTGCAGATACGCAGTATTTT
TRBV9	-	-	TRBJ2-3	CASSSSAAGPDTQYF	TGTGCCAGCAGCTCCTCGGCGGCAGGCCCAGATACGCAGTATTTT
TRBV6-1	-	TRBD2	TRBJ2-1	CASSEVLAGGRNEQFF	TGTGCCAGCAGTGAAGTCTTAGCGGGAGGAAGGAATGAGCAGTTCTTC
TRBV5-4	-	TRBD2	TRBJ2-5	CASSLSLAGQETQYF	TGTGCCAGCAGCTTGTCCCTAGCGGGACAAGAGACCCAGTACTTC
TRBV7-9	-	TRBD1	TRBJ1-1	CASSLALQGALGTEAFF	TGTGCCAGCAGCTTAGCGTTGCAGGGGGCCTTAGGAACTGAAGCTTTCTTT
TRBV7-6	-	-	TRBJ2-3	CASSLMNTQYF	TGTGCCAGCAGCTTGATGAATACGCAGTATTTT
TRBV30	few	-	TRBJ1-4	CAWSSGGREKLFF	TGTGCCTGGAGTAGTGGGGGGAGGGAAAAACTGTTTTTT
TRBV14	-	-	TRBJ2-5	CASSQLQTQYF	TGTGCCAGCAGCCAGCTCCAGACCCAGTACTTC
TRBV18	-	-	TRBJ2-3	CASSISGSPDTQYF	TGTGCCAGCTCGATATCAGGGTCCCCAGATACGCAGTATTTT
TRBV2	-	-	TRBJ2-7	CASSGRSQGTFPGQYF	TGTGCCAGCAGTGGTAGGTCACAGGGAACATTTCCTGGGCAGTACTTC
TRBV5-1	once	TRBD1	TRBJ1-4	CASSGTGSTNEKLFF	TGCGCCAGCAGCGGGACAGGTTCAACTAATGAAAAACTGTTTTTT
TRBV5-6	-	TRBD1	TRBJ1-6	CASSFGQGFSPLHF	TGTGCCAGCAGCTTCGGACAGGGGTTTTCACCCCTCCACTTT
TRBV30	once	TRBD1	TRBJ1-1	CAWSYRDRLTEAFF	TGTGCCTGGAGTTATCGGGACAGGCTCACTGAAGCTTTCTTT
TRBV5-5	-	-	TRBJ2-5	CASRLPGGAETQYF	TGTGCCAGCAGATTGCCAGGGGGGGCAGAGACCCAGTACTTC
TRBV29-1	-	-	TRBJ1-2	CSVEADGYTF	TGCAGCGTTGAAGCGGATGGCTACACCTTC
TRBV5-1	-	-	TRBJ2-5	CASSSGLPSQETQYF	TGCGCCAGCAGCTCGGGACTCCCCTCGCAAGAGACCCAGTACTTC
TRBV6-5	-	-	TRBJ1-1	CASRRGANTEAFF	TGTGCCAGCAGGAGGGGGGCGAACACTGAAGCTTTCTTT
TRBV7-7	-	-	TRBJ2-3	CASSLSLGTDTQYF	TGTGCTAGCAGCTTGAGCCTCGGGACAGATACGCAGTATTTT
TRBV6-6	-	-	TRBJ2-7	CASSPTSREQYF	TGTGCCAGCAGTCCCACCTCACGCGAGCAGTACTTC
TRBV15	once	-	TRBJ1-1	CATISRGALNTEAFF	TGTGCCACCATATCAAGGGGGGCCCTGAACACTGAAGCTTTCTTT
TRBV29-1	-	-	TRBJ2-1	CSAGRLLDNEQFF	TGCAGCGCTGGGAGACTACTCGACAATGAGCAGTTCTTC
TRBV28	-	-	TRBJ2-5	CASSFRGRETQYF	TGTGCCAGCAGTTTCCGGGGAAGGGAGACCCAGTACTTC
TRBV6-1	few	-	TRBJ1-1	CASREGPMRTEAFF	TGTGCCAGCAGAGAAGGCCCCATGAGGACTGAAGCTTTCTTT
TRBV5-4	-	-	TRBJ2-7	CASSSSGKGPYEQYF	TGTGCCAGCAGCTCGTCTGGAAAGGGGCCTTACGAGCAGTACTTC
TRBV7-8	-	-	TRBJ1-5	CASSFRSNQPQHF	TGTGCCAGCAGCTTCCGGAGCAATCAGCCCCAGCATTTT
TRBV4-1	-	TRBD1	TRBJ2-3	CASSLSEAETGIGQYF	TGCGCCAGCAGCCTTTCGGAGGCTGAGACAGGGATCGGGCAGTATTTT
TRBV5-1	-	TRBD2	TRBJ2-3	CASSLPLAGAGDTQYF	TGCGCCAGCAGCTTGCCACTAGCGGGGGCTGGAGATACGCAGTATTTT
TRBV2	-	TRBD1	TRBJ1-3	CASSVLKAGQSINTIYF	TGTGCCAGCAGTGTCCTCAAGGCGGGACAGAGTATAAACACCATATATTTT
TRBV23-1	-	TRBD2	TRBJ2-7	CASTEFSGRAREEQYF	TGCGCCAGCACCGAATTTAGCGGGAGGGCCAGGGAAGAGCAGTACTTC
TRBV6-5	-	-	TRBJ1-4	CASSSIGFNEKLFF	TGTGCCAGCAGTTCGATTGGTTTTAATGAAAAACTGTTTTTT
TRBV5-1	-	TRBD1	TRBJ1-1	CASSTGVWENTEAFF	TGCGCCAGCAGCACAGGGGTTTGGGAGAACACTGAAGCTTTCTTT
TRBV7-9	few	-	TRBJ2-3	CASTRQGTDTQYF	TGTGCCAGCACCCGTCAGGGGACAGATACGCAGTATTTT
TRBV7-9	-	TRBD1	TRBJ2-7	CASSGYRGPGVEQYF	TGTGCCAGCAGCGGCTACAGGGGGCCCGGTGTCGAGCAGTACTTC
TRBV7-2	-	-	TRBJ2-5	CASSLEGLPQETQYF	TGTGCCAGCAGCTTGGAGGGGCTACCACAAGAGACCCAGTACTTC
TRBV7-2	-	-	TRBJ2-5	CASSLGHEQETQYF	TGTGCCAGCAGCTTAGGACATGAACAAGAGACCCAGTACTTC
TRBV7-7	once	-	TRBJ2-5	CASSLARGQETQYF	TGTGCTAGCAGCTTAGCGAGGGGGCAAGAGACCCAGTACTTC
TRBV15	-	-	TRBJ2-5	CATSRGKQETQYF	TGTGCCACCAGCAGAGGGAAACAAGAGACCCAGTACTTC
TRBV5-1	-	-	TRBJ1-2	CASSLGIQGIFNYGYTF	TGCGCCAGCAGCTTGGGGATACAGGGTATCTTTAACTATGGCTACACCTTC
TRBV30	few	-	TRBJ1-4	CAWSVSIWTEPEKLFF	TGTGCCTGGAGTGTTAGTATTTGGACAGAGCCTGAAAAACTGTTTTTT
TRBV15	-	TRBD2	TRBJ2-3	CATSSKRQAGGPTDTQYF	TGTGCCACCAGCAGTAAACGTCAGGCGGGGGGCCCGACGGATACGCAGTATTTT
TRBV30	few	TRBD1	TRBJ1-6	CAWSGQGYNSPLHF	TGTGCCTGGAGTGGACAGGGGTATAATTCACCCCTCCACTTT
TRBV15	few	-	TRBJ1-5	CATSSAKELKQHF	TGTGCCACCAGCTCGGCCAAGGAGCTTAAACAGCATTTT
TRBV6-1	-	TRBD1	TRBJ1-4	CASRGRSNEKLFF	TGTGCCAGTAGGGGGCGTTCTAATGAAAAACTGTTTTTT
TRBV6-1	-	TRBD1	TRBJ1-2	CASSLTGVGYGYTF	TGTGCCAGCAGTCTCACAGGGGTGGGCTATGGCTACACCTTC
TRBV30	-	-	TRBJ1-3	CAWSESGNTIYF	TGTGCCTGGAGTGAGTCCGGAAACACCATATATTTT
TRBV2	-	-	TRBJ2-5	CASGGQLQETQYF	TGTGCCAGCGGAGGACAGCTACAAGAGACCCAGTACTTC
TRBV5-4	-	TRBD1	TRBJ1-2	CASSSPGQGAIGYTF	TGTGCCAGCAGCTCTCCGGGACAGGGGGCTATAGGCTACACCTTC